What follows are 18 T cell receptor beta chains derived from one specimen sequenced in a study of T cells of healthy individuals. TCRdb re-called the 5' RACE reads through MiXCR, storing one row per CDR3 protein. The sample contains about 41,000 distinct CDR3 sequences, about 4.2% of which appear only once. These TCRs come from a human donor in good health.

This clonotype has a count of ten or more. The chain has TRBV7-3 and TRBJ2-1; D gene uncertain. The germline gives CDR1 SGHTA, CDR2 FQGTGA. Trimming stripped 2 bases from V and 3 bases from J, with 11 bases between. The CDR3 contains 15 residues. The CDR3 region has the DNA TGTGCCAGCAGCTTACTAGTCTCCAACTACAATGAGCAGTTCTTC. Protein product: CASSLLVSNYNEQFF.

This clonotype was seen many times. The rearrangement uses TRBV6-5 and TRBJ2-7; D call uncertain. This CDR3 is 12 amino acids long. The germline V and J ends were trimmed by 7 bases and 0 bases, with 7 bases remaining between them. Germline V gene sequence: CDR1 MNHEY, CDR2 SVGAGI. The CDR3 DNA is TGTGCCAGCATTTCAGACTCCTACGAGCAGTACTTC. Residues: CASISDSYEQYF.

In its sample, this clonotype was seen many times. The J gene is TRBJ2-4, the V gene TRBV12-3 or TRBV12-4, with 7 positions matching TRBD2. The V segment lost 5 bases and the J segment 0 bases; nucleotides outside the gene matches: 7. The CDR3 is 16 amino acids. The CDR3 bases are TGTGCCAGCAGTAAGGGAGGGCCTCTAGCCAAAAACATTCAGTACTTC. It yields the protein CASSKGGPLAKNIQYF.

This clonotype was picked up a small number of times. The CDR3 coding sequence is TGTGCCAGCAGTCACAGGGGTTACACAGATACGCAGTATTTT. Its protein is CASSHRGYTDTQYF. The V call is TRBV28, the J call TRBJ2-3; 7 bases are shared with TRBD1. Germline assignment: CDR1 MDHEN and CDR2 SYDVKM. The CDR3 consists of 14 residues. The J segment lost 2 bases and the V segment lost 5 bases, leaving 4 bases of the junction unmatched. The full variable domain, its missing parts supplied by reference TRBV28 and TRBJ2-3, is DVKVTQSSRYLVKRTGEKVFLECVQDMDHENMFWYRQDPGLGLRLIYFSYDVKMKEKGDIPEGYSVSREKKERFSLILESASTNQTSMYLCASSHRGYTDTQYFGPGTRLTVL.

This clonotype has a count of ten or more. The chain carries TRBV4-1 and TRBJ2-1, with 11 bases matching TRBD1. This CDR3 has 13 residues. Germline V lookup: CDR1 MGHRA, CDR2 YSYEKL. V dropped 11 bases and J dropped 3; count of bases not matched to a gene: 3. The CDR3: CAGGQGVYNEQFF. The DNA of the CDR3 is TGCGCCGGGGGACAGGGGGTCTACAATGAGCAGTTCTTC.

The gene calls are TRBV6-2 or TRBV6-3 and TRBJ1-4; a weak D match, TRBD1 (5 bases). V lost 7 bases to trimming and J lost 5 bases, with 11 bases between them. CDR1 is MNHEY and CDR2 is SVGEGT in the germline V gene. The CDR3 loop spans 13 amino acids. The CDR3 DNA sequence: TGTGCCAGCAAGGAGACAGCGAATGAAAAACTGTTTTTT. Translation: CASKETANEKLFF.

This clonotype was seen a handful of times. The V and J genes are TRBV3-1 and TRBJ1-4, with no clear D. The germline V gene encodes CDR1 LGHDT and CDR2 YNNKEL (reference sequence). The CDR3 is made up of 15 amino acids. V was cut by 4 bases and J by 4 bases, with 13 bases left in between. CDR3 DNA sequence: TGTGCCAGCAGCCCCCTAAGGTCGGATAATGAAAAACTGTTTTTT. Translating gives CASSPLRSDNEKLFF.

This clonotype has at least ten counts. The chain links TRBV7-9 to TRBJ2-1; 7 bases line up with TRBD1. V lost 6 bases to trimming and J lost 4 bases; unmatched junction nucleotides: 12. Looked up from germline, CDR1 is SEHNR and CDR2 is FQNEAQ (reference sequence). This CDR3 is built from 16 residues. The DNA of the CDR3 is TGTGCCAGCAGTCAACGCTCCGGGACAGTATACAATGAGCAGTTCTTC. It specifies CASSQRSGTVYNEQFF.

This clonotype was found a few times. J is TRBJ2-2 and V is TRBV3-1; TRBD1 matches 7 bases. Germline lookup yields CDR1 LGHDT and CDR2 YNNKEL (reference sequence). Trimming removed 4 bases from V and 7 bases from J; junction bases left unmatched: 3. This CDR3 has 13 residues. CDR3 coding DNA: TGTGCCAGCAGCCGGCGGACAGGCGGGGAGCTGTTTTTT. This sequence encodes CASSRRTGGELFF.

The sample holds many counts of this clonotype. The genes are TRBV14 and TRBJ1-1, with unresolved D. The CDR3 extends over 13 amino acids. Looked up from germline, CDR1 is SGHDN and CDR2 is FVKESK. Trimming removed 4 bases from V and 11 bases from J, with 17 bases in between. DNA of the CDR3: TGTGCCAGCAGCCGTTACCGTTCGGGGTTGGCTTTCTTT. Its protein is CASSRYRSGLAFF.

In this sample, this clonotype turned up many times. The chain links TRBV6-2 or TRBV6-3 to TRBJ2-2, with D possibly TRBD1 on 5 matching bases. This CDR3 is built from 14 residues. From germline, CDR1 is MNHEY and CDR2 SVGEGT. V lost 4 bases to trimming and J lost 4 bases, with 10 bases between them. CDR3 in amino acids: CASSWGGSTGELFF. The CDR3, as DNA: TGTGCCAGCAGTTGGGGCGGAAGCACCGGGGAGCTGTTTTTT.

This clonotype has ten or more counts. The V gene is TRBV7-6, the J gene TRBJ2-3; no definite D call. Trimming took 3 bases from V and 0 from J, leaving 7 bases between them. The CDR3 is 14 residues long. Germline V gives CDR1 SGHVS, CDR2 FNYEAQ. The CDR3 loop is CASSLAFSTDTQYF. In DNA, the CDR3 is TGTGCCAGCAGCTTGGCCTTTAGCACAGATACGCAGTATTTT.

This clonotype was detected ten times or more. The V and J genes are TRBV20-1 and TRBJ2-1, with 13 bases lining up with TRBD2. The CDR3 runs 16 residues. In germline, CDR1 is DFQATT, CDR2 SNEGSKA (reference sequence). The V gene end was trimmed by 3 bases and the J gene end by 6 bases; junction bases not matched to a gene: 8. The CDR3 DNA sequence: TGCAGTGCTAGGTGGACTAGCGGGAGCCGGAGCAATGAGCAGTTCTTC. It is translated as CSARWTSGSRSNEQFF.

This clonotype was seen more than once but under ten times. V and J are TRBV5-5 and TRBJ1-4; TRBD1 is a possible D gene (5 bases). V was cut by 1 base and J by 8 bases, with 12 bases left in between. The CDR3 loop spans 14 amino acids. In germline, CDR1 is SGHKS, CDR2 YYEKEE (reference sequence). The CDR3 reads CASSLQGVGEKLFF. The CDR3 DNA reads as TGTGCCAGCAGCTTGCAAGGGGTTGGGGAAAAACTGTTTTTT.

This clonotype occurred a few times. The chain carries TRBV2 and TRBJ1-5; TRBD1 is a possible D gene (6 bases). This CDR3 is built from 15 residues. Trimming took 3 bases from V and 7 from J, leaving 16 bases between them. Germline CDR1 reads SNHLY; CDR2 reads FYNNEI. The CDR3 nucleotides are TGTGCCAGCAGTGATGGTGGGGGCAGGGGCCAGCCCCAGCATTTT. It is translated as CASSDGGGRGQPQHF.

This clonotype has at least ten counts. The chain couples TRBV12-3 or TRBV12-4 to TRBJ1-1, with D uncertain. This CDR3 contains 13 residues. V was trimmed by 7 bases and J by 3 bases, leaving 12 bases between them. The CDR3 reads CASTAYPDTEAFF. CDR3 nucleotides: TGTGCCAGCACTGCGTACCCGGACACTGAAGCTTTCTTT.

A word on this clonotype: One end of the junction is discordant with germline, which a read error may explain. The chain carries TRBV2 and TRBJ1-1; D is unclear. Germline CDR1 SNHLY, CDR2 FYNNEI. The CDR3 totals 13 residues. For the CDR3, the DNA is TGTGCCAGCAGAGAAGATATGAACACTGAAGCTTTCTTT. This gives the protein CASREDMNTEAFF. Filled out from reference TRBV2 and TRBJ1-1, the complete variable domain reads EPEVTQTPSHQVTQMGQEVILRCVPISNHLYFYWYRQILGQKVEFLVSFYNNEISEKSEIFDDQFSVERPDGSNFTLKIRSTKLEDSAMYFCASREDMNTEAFFGQGTRLTVV.

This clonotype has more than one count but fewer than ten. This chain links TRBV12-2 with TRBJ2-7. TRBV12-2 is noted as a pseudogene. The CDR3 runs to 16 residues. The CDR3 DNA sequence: TGTGCAAGTCGCTTATGTGGAGTTAAGGGAACCTACGAGCAGTACTTC. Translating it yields CASRLCGVKGTYEQYF.